The 14 T cell receptor beta chains listed next were all sequenced from one sample in a study of blood T cell repertoires in COVID-19. Method: immunoSEQ multiplex PCR; TCRdb's copy keeps in-frame clones and lacks some. The sample contains over 85,000 clones, over 75% of which appear only once. Sequencing input: peripheral blood. Receptors originate from a human donor in a cohort sampled during active COVID-19.

V gene TRBV5-6 combines with J gene TRBJ2-5; D gene unclear. Trimming cost V 4 bases and J 1 base, with 14 bases left between them. The CDR3 has 15 residues. Germline-derived CDR1 and CDR2 are SGHDT and YYEEEE. CDR3 nucleotide sequence: TGTGCCAGCAGCGATACGCAGGATTTCCAAGAGACCCAGTACTTC. Translation gives CASSDTQDFQETQYF.

This clone was detected only once. This chain uses TRBV4-2 with TRBJ2-2; unclear D gene. Germline V lookup: CDR1 LGHNA, CDR2 YNFKEQ. Trimming removed 8 bases from V and 4 bases from J, with 11 bases in between. The CDR3 loop spans 13 amino acids. The CDR3 region has the DNA TGTGCCAGCCCCGGGTCAGTCACCGGGGAGCTGTTTTTT. This encodes CASPGSVTGELFF.

On this clone itself: The sample has other DNA sequences that encode this CDR3 too. The chain combines TRBV7-9 with TRBJ2-3, with TRBD1 identical over 9 bases. The CDR3 length is 14 residues. The germline CDR1 and CDR2 sequences are SEHNR and FQNEAQ (reference sequence). CDR3 region: CASSGTGSTDTQYF. DNA of the CDR3: TGTGCATCGAGTGGGACAGGGAGCACAGATACGCAGTATTTT.

The chain employs TRBV29-1 and TRBJ2-7, with TRBD1 identical over 7 bases. Trimming removed 5 bases from V and 6 bases from J; junction bases left unmatched: 10. Germline CDR1 SQVTM, CDR2 ANQGSEA. The CDR3 is 13 residues long. CDR3 sequence reads: CSVTKTGNGEQYF. DNA for the CDR3: TGCAGCGTTACTAAGACAGGGAACGGCGAGCAGTACTTC.

The gene calls are TRBV11-2 and TRBJ2-6, with no clear D. CDR1 and CDR2 from the germline V gene are SGHAT and FQNNGV. V was pared by 2 bases and J by 4 bases, with 18 bases between. CDR3 length equals 18 residues. In DNA form, the CDR3 reads TGTGCCAGCAGCTTATATTCTGGCCCTCTAGACGGGGCCAACGTCCTGACTTTC. Translating it yields CASSLYSGPLDGANVLTF.

The chain uses TRBV15 and TRBJ1-2, with D possibly matching TRBD1 (6 bases). Germline CDR1 reads LNHNV; CDR2 reads YYDKDF (reference sequence). V was pared by 1 base and J by 7 bases, with 10 bases between. CDR3 length: 13 amino acids. The CDR3 nucleotides are TGTGCCACCAGCAGAGTCCAGGGGTCTGGCTACACCTTC. Protein: CATSRVQGSGYTF.

The CDR3 coding sequence is TGCAGTGCTAGGGCCGCCGCTGAGCAGTTCTTC. Protein: CSARAAAEQFF. The rearrangement joins TRBV20-1 to TRBJ2-1; D is ambiguous. Per germline, CDR1 DFQATT and CDR2 SNEGSKA (reference sequence). V was cut by 3 bases and J by 9 bases, with 9 bases left in between. CDR3 size: 11 residues.

The genes are TRBV2 and TRBJ1-4; 8 nucleotides line up with TRBD1. The CDR3 consists of 14 residues. Trimming took 7 bases from V and 8 from J; bases not matched to a gene: 9. The V gene's germline CDR1 is SNHLY and CDR2 FYNNEI. CDR3 nucleotide sequence: TGTGCCAGCAACCCAGGGGGCGAGGGAGAAAAACTGTTTTTT. This gives the protein CASNPGGEGEKLFF.

The J gene is TRBJ2-7, the V gene TRBV7-9; D is possibly TRBD2 (5 bases). V was clipped by 6 bases and J by 0 bases, with 6 bases between them. Germline V lookup: CDR1 SEHNR, CDR2 FQNEAQ (reference sequence). The CDR3 loop spans 12 amino acids. CDR3 coding DNA: TGTGCCAGCAGACTAGACTCCTACGAGCAGTACTTC. It is translated as CASRLDSYEQYF.

The rearrangement joins TRBV29-1 to TRBJ1-3; 7 bases align to TRBD1. Trimming at V came to 4 bases and at J to 6 bases, leaving 12 bases not matched to a gene. This CDR3 is built from 15 residues. Germline assignment: CDR1 SQVTM and CDR2 ANQGSEA. CDR3 region: CSVGEDREIENTIYF. The CDR3 DNA follows: TGCAGCGTTGGAGAAGACAGGGAGATCGAAAACACCATATATTTT.

In this sample, this clone turned up once. The genes are TRBV27 and TRBJ2-7, with D unclear. Looked up from germline, CDR1 is MNHEY and CDR2 is SMNVEV (reference sequence). The CDR3 loop spans 11 amino acids. V shed 8 bases and J shed 2 bases, with 7 bases lying between them. The CDR3 nucleotides are TGTGCCAGCGGGCTACCCTACGAGCAGTACTTC. Translated: CASGLPYEQYF.

The chain is built from TRBV18 and TRBJ2-7; TRBD2 matches at 15 bases. This CDR3 has 16 amino acids. With V trimmed by 3 bases and J by 5 bases, 5 bases remained unmatched. The germline V gene has CDR1 KGHSH and CDR2 LQKENI. CDR3 loop: CASSPGLAGGPDEQYF. CDR3 in DNA: TGTGCCAGCTCACCCGGACTAGCGGGAGGGCCTGACGAGCAGTACTTC.

The chain recombines TRBV3-1 (or the pseudogene TRBV3-2) with TRBJ1-3; 7 nucleotides agree with TRBD1. Unmatched junction bases numbered 2, after V lost 4 bases and J lost 2 bases. In germline, CDR1 is LGHDT, CDR2 YNNKEL (reference sequence). This CDR3 region has 14 residues. The chain's CDR3 is CASSRQGAGNTIYF. The CDR3 nucleotides read TGTGCCAGCAGCCGACAGGGAGCTGGAAACACCATATATTTT.

This clone was counted only a few times. This sequence joins TRBV6-2 or TRBV6-3 and TRBJ2-7, with 9 bases fitting TRBD1. Germline V gene data show CDR1 as MNHEY and CDR2 as SVGEGT. CDR3 size: 16 residues. Trimming cost V 2 bases and J 4 bases; bases outside gene matches: 9. The CDR3 DNA follows: TGTGCCAGCAGTTACAATCCGGGACAGGGTGATTACGAGCAGTACTTC. Translation gives CASSYNPGQGDYEQYF.